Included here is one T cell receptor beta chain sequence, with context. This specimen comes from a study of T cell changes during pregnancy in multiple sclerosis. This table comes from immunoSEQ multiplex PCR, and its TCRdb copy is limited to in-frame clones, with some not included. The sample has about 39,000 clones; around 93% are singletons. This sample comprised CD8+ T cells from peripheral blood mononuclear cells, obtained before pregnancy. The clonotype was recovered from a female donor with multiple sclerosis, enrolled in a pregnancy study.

CDR3 loop: CASSLSLAGTDTQYF. The CDR3 nucleotides are TGCGCCAGCAGCTTATCACTAGCGGGCACAGATACGCAGTATTTT. V and J are TRBV5-1 and TRBJ2-3; TRBD2 matches 8 bases. This CDR3 has 15 residues. Germline CDR1 and CDR2: SGHRS and YFSETQ. V lost 2 bases to trimming and J lost 1 base; unmatched junction nucleotides: 3.